These 2 T cell receptor beta chains share one sample of origin, sequenced in a study of naive and memory T cell subsets. Both TRBC1 and TRBC2 were covered by a beta constant-region primer of two equimolar oligonucleotides. TCRdb redid the calling of the UMI-ligation and nested PCR reads with MiXCR, one entry per CDR3 protein. The table lists roughly 140,000 distinct CDR3 sequences, about 15% of them singletons. Specimen: naive CD4+ T cells from blood. The receptors were sampled from a human donor in good health.

In this sample, this clonotype turned up many times. V usage is TRBV20-1 and J usage is TRBJ2-7; TRBD2 is a possible D gene (6 bases). Germline assignment: CDR1 DFQATT and CDR2 SNEGSKA (reference sequence). This CDR3 has 11 residues. The germline V and J ends were trimmed by 4 bases and 6 bases, with 10 bases remaining between them. CDR3 sequence: CSATAEGEQYF. The CDR3 DNA reads TGCAGTGCTACAGCGGAGGGCGAGCAGTACTTC.

This clonotype was observed many times. The chain uses TRBV6-5 and TRBJ2-5; TRBD1 matches 7 bases. CDR1 and CDR2 from the germline V gene are MNHEY and SVGAGI. The V segment lost 6 bases and the J segment 5 bases; nucleotides outside the gene matches: 15. CDR3 length: 16 residues. CDR3: CASRHSRTGVLETQYF. DNA for the CDR3: TGTGCCAGCAGACACTCGAGGACAGGAGTTTTGGAGACCCAGTACTTC.